This T cell receptor (beta chain) originates from a study of a mutant IDH1 vaccine in newly diagnosed glioma. Study in general: The earlier regimen, radiotherapy, temozolomide, or both, was most often both.

V lost 5 bases and J 1 base, leaving 11 bases between the germline ends. Germline V gene data show CDR1 as MDHEN and CDR2 as SYDVKM. The CDR3 consists of 14 residues. Notes on this clone: Its antigen is still unknown.

Clones were sequenced by immunoSEQ multiplex PCR, and TCRdb holds only the in-frame ones, with some missing. Among some 20,000 clones listed, 80% to 85% were seen once. Regarding time point: week 47, end of study. Topical imiquimod accompanied each vaccine dose, which consisted of 300 ug of mutant IDH1 20-mer peptide. The V and J genes are TRBV28 and TRBJ1-1, with D possibly being TRBD1 (5 bases). The sample consisted of PBMCs, taken from a glioma patient whose treatment included an IDH1 peptide vaccine. The TCR comes from a man between 40 and 49 years old with glioma. CDR3 bases: TGTGCCAGCAGTAGACAGCCGAAGAACACTGAAGCTTTCTTT. Its protein is CASSRQPKNTEAFF.